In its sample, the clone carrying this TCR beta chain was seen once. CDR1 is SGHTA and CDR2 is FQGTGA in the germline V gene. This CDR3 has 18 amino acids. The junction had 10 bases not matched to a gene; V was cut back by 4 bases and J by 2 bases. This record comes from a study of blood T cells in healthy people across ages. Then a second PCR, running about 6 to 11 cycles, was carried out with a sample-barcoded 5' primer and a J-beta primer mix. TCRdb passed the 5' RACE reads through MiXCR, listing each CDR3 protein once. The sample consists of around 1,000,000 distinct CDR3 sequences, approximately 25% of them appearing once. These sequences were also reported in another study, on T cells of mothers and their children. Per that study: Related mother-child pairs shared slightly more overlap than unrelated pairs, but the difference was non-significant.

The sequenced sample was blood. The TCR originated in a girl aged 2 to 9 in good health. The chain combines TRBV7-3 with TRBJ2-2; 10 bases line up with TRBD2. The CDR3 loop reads CASSSNPGLALNTGELFF. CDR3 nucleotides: TGTGCCAGCAGCTCCAACCCGGGACTAGCGCTTAACACCGGGGAGCTGTTTTTT.